Listed here are 4 T cell receptor beta chains from one sample, sequenced in a study of blood T cell repertoires in COVID-19. Repertoires were generated with immunoSEQ multiplex PCR, while TCRdb's copy carries only in-frame clones and drops some. The sample holds about 220,000 clones, about four fifths seen once. Material for sequencing was PBMCs or T cells enriched from blood (not recorded which). These receptors all stem from a woman aged 55-69 years who had recovered from COVID-19.

The chain carries TRBV20-1 and TRBJ1-1, with a tentative D call TRBD1 (5 bases). The V gene lost 6 bases and the J gene lost 1 base, with 6 bases spanning the gap. CDR3 length: 11 residues. CDR1 is DFQATT and CDR2 is SNEGSKA in the germline V gene (reference sequence). CDR3 nucleotide sequence: TGCAGTGCAAGGGGGAACACTGAAGCTTTCTTT. This gives the protein CSARGNTEAFF.

The chain combines TRBV3-1 (or the pseudogene TRBV3-2) with TRBJ1-5; D unclear. Trimming pared 3 bases from V and 9 bases from J, leaving 9 bases between. Germline V gene data show CDR1 as LGHDT and CDR2 as YNNKEL (reference sequence). This CDR3 region has 12 residues. CDR3 protein: CASSHSTGPQHF. The CDR3 bases are TGTGCCAGCAGCCACTCTACGGGGCCCCAGCATTTT.

This clone came up a few times. The chain links TRBV2 to TRBJ1-5; 7 bases match TRBD1. The CDR3 extends over 15 amino acids. CDR1 is SNHLY and CDR2 is FYNNEI in the germline V gene. Unmatched junction bases numbered 7, after V lost 7 bases and J lost 1 base. The chain's CDR3 is CASTLNRGSNQPQHF. Here the CDR3 DNA reads TGTGCCAGCACTTTAAACAGGGGAAGCAATCAGCCCCAGCATTTT.

The chain couples TRBV7-8 to TRBJ2-5, with no clear D. CDR1 is SGHVS and CDR2 is FQNEAQ in the germline V gene. The CDR3 totals 17 residues. The V end lost 5 bases, the J end lost 2 bases, and 21 bases lay between the germline ends. In nucleotides, the CDR3 is TGTGCCAGCAGCCCCAATGGCTACAGCCTTAGACAAGAGACCCAGTACTTC. It codes for CASSPNGYSLRQETQYF.